This T cell receptor beta chain was sequenced during a study of blood T cells in healthy people across ages. Study outcomes and limitations: Nothing was known about donor CMV status, and this possibly confounded expanded clonotype changes. From one million sequenced T cells, diversity estimates were lower bounds. In older individuals, TCR beta diversity per million T cells was lower, falling roughly linearly with age.

Sample-barcoded 5' priming and a J-beta primer mix drove a second PCR of roughly 6 to 12 cycles. Each cDNA molecule carried a tag from a template-switch adaptor that contained 12 random nucleotides. TCRdb itself ran the 5' RACE reads through MiXCR, one entry per CDR3 protein. The repertoire holds about 1.4 million distinct CDR3 sequences, with roughly 60% as singletons. Comments on this clonotype: Its matching antigen is unknown.

CDR3 length: 14 residues. Germline CDR1 is MNHNS and CDR2 is SASEGT. The clonotype was recovered from a man in his late teens or twenties in good health. Material: blood. The rearrangement uses TRBV6-1 and TRBJ2-5, with TRBD1 matching over 8 bases. The DNA end lines up better with TRBJ2-7; the J call may be wrong. The CDR3 loop reads CASSEAGQVYEQYF. The CDR3 nucleotides are TGTGCCAGCAGTGAAGCGGGACAGGTCTACGAGCAGTACTTC.